The source of this T cell receptor (beta chain) is a study of T-cell reconstitution after alpha-beta-depleted transplantation in children. Germline values: CDR1 SGHRS, CDR2 YFSETQ. V trimming: 4 bases; J trimming: 1 base; junction bases outside the gene matches: 8. The CDR3 length is 15 residues. General study points: Reportedly, roughly two months post-transplant, alpha-beta T cells arose from several hundred expanded graft clones.

Unique molecular identifiers tagged the TCRbeta library. TCRdb redid the calling of the PCR reads with MiXCR, one entry per CDR3 protein. The data hold under 750,000 distinct CDR3 sequences, with 20% to 25% observed a single time. Concerning this clonotype itself: Its antigen is currently unknown.

Sample: PBMCs, mostly from graft donor cells, taken 360 days after TCRalphabeta/CD19-depleted stem cell transplant. The chain combines TRBV5-1 with TRBJ2-7, with 7 bases aligning to TRBD1. This receptor was identified in a boy in the first two years of life who had a stem cell transplant for acute myeloid leukemia, so the T cells may come from the graft donor. CDR3 sequence reads: CASSPTGPPSYEQYF. In DNA, the CDR3 is TGCGCCAGCAGCCCGACAGGGCCCCCTTCCTACGAGCAGTACTTC.